These 32 T cell receptor beta chains share one sample of origin, sequenced in a study of T cell responses to AZD1222 COVID-19 vaccine (dated by TCRdb to about 2021). Library preparation employed the immunoSEQ multiplex PCR assay. As stored in TCRdb, this immuneACCESS dataset retains in-frame rearrangements with V and J assigned. A fraction of the clones does not appear; measured against another copy, unresolved V genes explain less than half of the discrepancy, and the remainder lacks a known reason. Here the sample has about 94,000 clones; over 75% occur a single time. 10% to 15% of the sample is in the top ten clones. The sample's time point label, in plain terms: baseline before first vaccination. Specimen: peripheral blood, collected on day 0 of AZD1222 vaccination. These receptors originate from an adult in good health.

The chain recombines TRBV29-1 with TRBJ1-5; a possible D gene is TRBD1 (5 bases). Trimming took 7 bases from V and 9 from J, leaving 22 bases between them. Germline V gene lookup returns CDR1 SQVTM and CDR2 ANQGSEA. The CDR3 extends over 14 amino acids. The CDR3 sequence is CSEGTRGLPWPQHF. The CDR3 DNA reads TGCAGCGAAGGAACTCGGGGCCTCCCGTGGCCCCAGCATTTT.

This clone was observed a single time. The chain has TRBV7-2 and TRBJ2-7; 10 nucleotides agree with TRBD1. The CDR3 has 14 amino acids. CDR1 is SGHTA and CDR2 is FQGNSA in the germline V gene. After removal of 5 bases from V and 6 bases from J, the junction contained 7 bases not matched to a gene. DNA of the CDR3: TGTGCCAGCAGCATAGACAGGGGGCAGCGCGAGCAGTACTTC. Its protein is CASSIDRGQREQYF. The whole variable domain, filled in from reference TRBV7-2 and TRBJ2-7, reads GAGVSQSPSNKVTEKGKDVELRCDPISGHTALYWYRQSLGQGLEFLIYFQGNSAPDKSGLPSDRFSAERTGGSVSTLTIQRTQQEDSAVYLCASSIDRGQREQYFGPGTRLTVT.

V and J are TRBV5-1 and TRBJ1-1; no clear D gene. This CDR3 contains 15 residues. From germline, CDR1 is SGHRS and CDR2 YFSETQ. V lost 0 bases to trimming and J lost 2 bases, with 11 bases between them. The CDR3 nucleotides are TGCGCCAGCAGCTTGGTTAGAGGCCCAAACACTGAAGCTTTCTTT. Amino acids: CASSLVRGPNTEAFF. Variable domain in full (rest from reference TRBV5-1 and TRBJ1-1): KAGVTQTPRYLIKTRGQQVTLSCSPISGHRSVSWYQQTPGQGLQFLFEYFSETQRNKGNFPGRFSGRQFSNSRSEMNVSTLELGDSALYLCASSLVRGPNTEAFFGQGTRLTVV.

This clone appeared once. J is TRBJ1-5 and V is TRBV2, with a weak D call TRBD1 (6 bases). Germline CDR1 SNHLY, CDR2 FYNNEI. The CDR3 loop spans 16 amino acids. V shed 6 bases and J shed 5 bases, with 20 bases lying between them. The CDR3 DNA is TGTGCCAGCAGGGGACATAGGGGGGGTCCCTATCAGCCCCAGCATTTT. Protein: CASRGHRGGPYQPQHF. Full variable domain (rest looked up from reference TRBV2 and TRBJ1-5): EPEVTQTPSHQVTQMGQEVILRCVPISNHLYFYWYRQILGQKVEFLVSFYNNEISEKSEIFDDQFSVERPDGSNFTLKIRSTKLEDSAMYFCASRGHRGGPYQPQHFGDGTRLSIL.

The chain links TRBV5-1 to TRBJ2-5, with 9 bases aligning to TRBD2. Germline lookup yields CDR1 SGHRS and CDR2 YFSETQ. The CDR3 extends over 16 amino acids. V lost 2 bases, J lost 5 bases, and 10 bases stayed unmatched. The CDR3 loop is CASSFYSGGRGETQYF. As DNA, the CDR3 is TGCGCCAGCAGCTTCTATAGCGGGGGCCGAGGGGAGACCCAGTACTTC.

The V gene is TRBV19, the J gene TRBJ1-3; D is perhaps TRBD1 (6 bases). V lost 10 bases, J lost 0 bases, and 13 bases lay in between. Per the germline V gene, CDR1 is LNHDA and CDR2 is SQIVND (reference sequence). This CDR3 region has 14 residues. The CDR3 bases are TGTGCCACGGGACATCCGAGCTCTGGAAACACCATATATTTT. Translated: CATGHPSSGNTIYF.

CDR3 sequence reads: CSVVSASGGVSVYEQYF. Here the CDR3 DNA reads TGCAGCGTTGTTTCTGCAAGCGGGGGGGTGTCAGTATACGAGCAGTACTTC. The chain employs TRBV29-1 and TRBJ2-7; 10 bases map to TRBD2. J gave up 4 bases and V 4 bases, and 16 bases lay outside the gene matches. CDR3 length equals 17 residues. CDR1 and CDR2 (germline): SQVTM, ANQGSEA.

This chain joins TRBV28 and TRBJ1-1; D perhaps matches TRBD1 (5 bases). V was cut by 5 bases and J by 4 bases, with 17 bases left in between. This CDR3 region has 15 residues. Germline CDR1 and CDR2: MDHEN and SYDVKM. The CDR3 region is CASSTYSAGATEAFF. The CDR3 DNA is TGTGCCAGCAGTACATACAGCGCTGGGGCCACTGAAGCTTTCTTT.

This rearrangement joins TRBV2 to TRBJ2-3; 9 bases line up with TRBD2. Germline-derived CDR1 and CDR2 are SNHLY and FYNNEI. This CDR3 has 15 residues. Unmatched junction bases numbered 8, after V lost 5 bases and J lost 5 bases. CDR3 amino acids: CASSSAGGLKDTQYF. CDR3 nucleotides: TGTGCCAGCAGTTCAGCGGGGGGACTCAAAGATACGCAGTATTTT.

The J gene is TRBJ2-5, the V gene TRBV7-2, with 9 nucleotides matching TRBD1. CDR1 is SGHTA and CDR2 is FQGNSA in the germline V gene. This CDR3 is 14 amino acids long. V lost 4 bases to trimming and J lost 5 bases; unmatched junction nucleotides: 5. As DNA, the CDR3 is TGTGCCAGCAGCTCACCTGGACAGGGGGAGACCCAGTACTTC. Its translation: CASSSPGQGETQYF.

The genes are TRBV2 and TRBJ1-2, with D possibly matching TRBD1 (6 bases). Germline CDR1 reads SNHLY; CDR2 reads FYNNEI. V was trimmed by 2 bases and J by 6 bases, leaving 10 bases between them. The CDR3 extends over 13 amino acids. CDR3 sequence (DNA): TGTGCCAGCAGTGAATCCAGGGGAGATGGCTACACCTTC. This gives the protein CASSESRGDGYTF.

The gene calls are TRBV7-8 and TRBJ1-2, with 8 bases that match TRBD1. CDR1 SGHVS and CDR2 FQNEAQ come from the germline V gene. The J segment lost 6 bases and the V segment lost 2 bases, leaving 8 bases of the junction unmatched. This CDR3 spans 15 amino acids. The CDR3 region is CASSLLARGQDGYTF. The CDR3 nucleotides are TGTGCCAGCAGCTTACTCGCCAGGGGGCAGGATGGCTACACCTTC.

The V and J genes are TRBV9 and TRBJ1-1; TRBD1 is a possible D gene (6 bases). Trimming took off 4 bases at V and 0 bases at J, with 13 bases between the two ends. This CDR3 contains 15 residues. Germline CDR1 is SGDLS and CDR2 is YYNGEE. CDR3 residues: CASSPRQALNTEAFF. The CDR3 DNA reads as TGTGCCAGCAGCCCCCGACAGGCTCTGAACACTGAAGCTTTCTTT.

The chain couples TRBV5-1 to TRBJ1-3; D remains unclear. Germline loops: CDR1 SGHRS, CDR2 YFSETQ. The CDR3 is made up of 14 amino acids. V shed 3 bases and J shed 7 bases, with 14 bases lying between them. CDR3 region: CASSSPSSDNTIYF. The CDR3 region has the DNA TGCGCCAGCAGCTCCCCGAGCTCCGACAACACCATATATTTT. Complete variable domain (other parts from reference TRBV5-1 and TRBJ1-3): KAGVTQTPRYLIKTRGQQVTLSCSPISGHRSVSWYQQTPGQGLQFLFEYFSETQRNKGNFPGRFSGRQFSNSRSEMNVSTLELGDSALYLCASSSPSSDNTIYFGEGSWLTVV.

CDR3 in DNA: TGTGCCAGTAGCGGACAGGCCGACTCTGGAAACACCATATATTTT. Its protein is CASSGQADSGNTIYF. The chain uses TRBV19 and TRBJ1-3; TRBD1 matches 7 bases. V dropped 6 bases and J dropped 0; count of bases not matched to a gene: 5. Germline V gives CDR1 LNHDA, CDR2 SQIVND (reference sequence). The CDR3 spans 15 residues.

This clone has more than one count but fewer than ten. The chain recombines TRBV9 with TRBJ2-3; 7 bases match TRBD2. V shed 3 bases and J 9 bases; nucleotides not matched to a gene: 7. Per germline, CDR1 SGDLS and CDR2 YYNGEE. CDR3 length equals 13 residues. The CDR3 bases are TGTGCCAGCAGCGCGCCGGGGGGTAGGACGCAGTATTTT. It yields the protein CASSAPGGRTQYF.

The chain uses TRBV18 and TRBJ1-2; TRBD1 matches at 9 bases. Per germline, CDR1 KGHSH and CDR2 LQKENI. The CDR3 has 14 amino acids. The V segment lost 2 bases and the J segment 8 bases; nucleotides outside the gene matches: 6. CDR3 amino acids: CASSPETGGEGYTF. In DNA, the CDR3 is TGTGCCAGCTCACCAGAGACAGGGGGGGAAGGCTACACCTTC.

V is TRBV19 and J is TRBJ2-3, with D tentatively TRBD1 or TRBD2 (6 bases each). Looked up from germline, CDR1 is LNHDA and CDR2 is SQIVND (reference sequence). The CDR3 covers 15 residues. The V and J ends lost 1 base and 1 base respectively, with 9 bases between them. The CDR3 bases are TGTGCCAGTAGTATAGCGGGGGCCGGCACAGATACGCAGTATTTT. It encodes CASSIAGAGTDTQYF.

The chain uses TRBV5-4 and TRBJ1-1; tentatively, D is TRBD1 (5 bases). The V end was cut by 3 bases, the J end by 3 bases, with 9 bases between. The CDR3 sequence is 13 residues long. Germline V CDR1 and CDR2: SGHNT, YYREEE (reference sequence). CDR3 amino acids: CASSWVGDTEAFF. CDR3 nucleotides: TGTGCCAGCAGCTGGGTAGGGGACACTGAAGCTTTCTTT. The entire variable domain, with the rest obtained from reference TRBV5-4 and TRBJ1-1, is as follows: ETGVTQSPTHLIKTRGQQVTLRCSSQSGHNTVSWYQQALGQGPQFIFQYYREEENGRGNFPPRFSGLQFPNYSSELNVNALELDDSALYLCASSWVGDTEAFFGQGTRLTVV.

The CDR3 region is CASRRAAGELFF. CDR3 nucleotide sequence: TGTGCCAGCCGGCGGGCAGCCGGGGAGCTGTTTTTT. The chain carries TRBV2 and TRBJ2-2; tentative D call: TRBD2 (5 bases). CDR3 length equals 12 residues. V lost 8 bases, J lost 6 bases, and 10 bases lay in between. Germline CDR1 and CDR2: SNHLY and FYNNEI.

V and J are TRBV18 and TRBJ2-5, with 8 positions matching TRBD2. V lost 3 bases to trimming and J lost 2 bases; unmatched junction nucleotides: 8. The CDR3 has 16 residues. Germline V gene data show CDR1 as KGHSH and CDR2 as LQKENI. CDR3: CASSPPGLGGQETQYF. The DNA of the CDR3 is TGTGCCAGCTCACCGCCGGGACTAGGGGGGCAAGAGACCCAGTACTTC.

This sequence joins TRBV3-1 (or the pseudogene TRBV3-2) and TRBJ1-1; D gene unclear. CDR1 LGHDT and CDR2 YNNKEL come from the germline V gene (reference sequence). The CDR3 sequence is 14 residues long. V lost 2 bases, J lost 1 base, and 8 bases lay in between. CDR3 in amino acids: CASSQRGQNTEAFF. The DNA of the CDR3 is TGTGCCAGCAGCCAACGCGGGCAGAACACTGAAGCTTTCTTT.

This rearrangement joins TRBV2 to TRBJ2-7, with D uncertain. Trimming removed 6 bases from V and 4 bases from J, with 4 bases in between. Per germline, CDR1 SNHLY and CDR2 FYNNEI. The CDR3 is 10 amino acids. The CDR3 here is CASSNYEQYF. The CDR3 bases are TGTGCCAGCAGCAATTACGAGCAGTACTTC.

This chain uses TRBV4-2 with TRBJ1-1; D is unresolved. Germline CDR1 LGHNA, CDR2 YNFKEQ. CDR3 length equals 13 residues. Trimming shortened V by 0 bases and J by 9 bases, and 11 bases separated the two germline ends. CDR3 coding DNA: TGTGCCAGCAGCCAAGATCGAGGTGATAAAGCTTTCTTT. Protein product: CASSQDRGDKAFF.

The rearrangement joins TRBV30 to TRBJ1-4; no reliable D call. Germline V lookup: CDR1 GTSNPN, CDR2 SVGIG (reference sequence). The CDR3 spans 15 residues. V was pared by 2 bases and J by 3 bases, with 13 bases between. The chain's CDR3 is CAWSPIGGSNEKLFF. DNA of the CDR3: TGTGCCTGGAGTCCCATTGGAGGATCTAATGAAAAACTGTTTTTT.

In nucleotides, the CDR3 is TGTGCCAGCAGCTTAGGTGGGGGAACTGAAGCTTTCTTT. This sequence encodes CASSLGGGTEAFF. The chain combines TRBV7-6 with TRBJ1-1; tentatively, D is TRBD1 (5 bases). The CDR3 runs 13 residues. The germline gives CDR1 SGHVS, CDR2 FNYEAQ. Trimming cost V 1 base and J 5 bases, with 8 bases left between them. Complete variable domain (other parts from reference TRBV7-6 and TRBJ1-1): GAGVSQSPRYKVTKRGQDVALRCDPISGHVSLYWYRQALGQGPEFLTYFNYEAQQDKSGLPNDRFSAERPEGSISTLTIQRTEQRDSAMYRCASSLGGGTEAFFGQGTRLTVV.

The J gene is TRBJ2-1, the V gene TRBV7-9, with TRBD2 matching over 9 bases. V lost 2 bases and J lost 3; bases outside the gene matches: 11. Germline lookup yields CDR1 SEHNR and CDR2 FQNEAQ (reference sequence). CDR3 length: 18 amino acids. The CDR3 spells CASSLPAGGLSFYNEQFF. The CDR3 DNA sequence: TGTGCCAGCAGCTTACCAGCGGGGGGATTGTCGTTCTACAATGAGCAGTTCTTC.

V is TRBV7-9 and J is TRBJ2-7, with 7 positions matching TRBD1. Germline assignment: CDR1 SEHNR and CDR2 FQNEAQ (reference sequence). The CDR3 spans 16 residues. Trimming took 5 bases from V and 0 from J; bases not matched to a gene: 10. The chain's CDR3 is CASSLSPGQPSYEQYF. In DNA form, the CDR3 reads TGTGCCAGCAGCCTATCTCCGGGACAGCCCTCCTACGAGCAGTACTTC.

This rearrangement joins TRBV25-1 to TRBJ1-6; D call uncertain. Trimming stripped 1 base from V and 3 bases from J, with 7 bases between. CDR3 length equals 15 residues. CDR1 is MGHDK, CDR2 SYGVNS, per germline. The CDR3 sequence is CASSESSGYNSPLHF. The CDR3 nucleotides are TGTGCCAGCAGTGAATCATCGGGCTATAATTCACCCCTCCACTTT.

V gene TRBV6-5 combines with J gene TRBJ2-5; no definite D call. The CDR3 length is 14 residues. Deletions cut 0 bases from V and 2 bases from J, with 7 bases between. Germline values: CDR1 MNHEY, CDR2 SVGAGI. The DNA for the CDR3 is TGTGCCAGCAGTTACTCAGTTGAGCAAGAGACCCAGTACTTC. Translating it yields CASSYSVEQETQYF.

V is TRBV27 and J is TRBJ2-3; TRBD2 is a possible D gene (6 bases). The CDR3 is made up of 15 amino acids. The germline V gene encodes CDR1 MNHEY and CDR2 SMNVEV (reference sequence). V lost 5 bases to trimming and J lost 1 base, with 13 bases between them. The CDR3 region is CASSPVPSGTDTQYF. DNA of the CDR3: TGTGCCAGCAGTCCCGTTCCTAGCGGCACAGATACGCAGTATTTT.

J is TRBJ1-3 and V is TRBV19, with unresolved D. In germline, CDR1 is LNHDA, CDR2 SQIVND (reference sequence). The CDR3 loop spans 17 amino acids. V lost 1 base to trimming and J lost 0 bases, with 13 bases between them. CDR3 nucleotide sequence: TGTGCCAGTAGTATAGTCCGGCGGACGAGCTCTGGAAACACCATATATTTT. Protein sequence: CASSIVRRTSSGNTIYF.